Listed here are 30 T cell receptor beta chains from one sample, sequenced in a study of blood T cell repertoires in COVID-19. Using immunoSEQ multiplex PCR, the repertoire was profiled, and TCRdb retains in-frame clones only, with some absent. The table shows hundreds of thousands of clones, with more than 70% occurring only once. Sequenced material: peripheral blood. Receptors originate from a woman in her twenties or thirties with COVID-19, enrolled during active disease.

The rearrangement links TRBV5-1 to TRBJ1-4; 9 bases map to TRBD1. The ends lost 2 bases at V and 7 bases at J; junction bases unmatched: 6. CDR1 SGHRS and CDR2 YFSETQ come from the germline V gene. This CDR3 contains 15 residues. The CDR3 bases are TGCGCCAGCAGCTTACAGGGGGCGGACGGTGAAAAACTGTTTTTT. Its translation: CASSLQGADGEKLFF.

This chain connects TRBV27 to TRBJ2-7, with 7 bases fitting TRBD2. V lost 1 base and J lost 3; bases outside the gene matches: 6. CDR1 MNHEY and CDR2 SMNVEV come from the germline V gene (reference sequence). The CDR3 spans 15 residues. CDR3 in amino acids: CASSLLVLAIYEQYV. The CDR3 coding sequence is TGTGCCAGCAGTTTATTAGTACTAGCGATCTACGAGCAGTACGTC.

The V and J genes are TRBV12-5 and TRBJ2-3, with TRBD1 matching over 8 bases. The V and J ends lost 4 bases and 0 bases, in that order; junction bases with no gene match: 6. The CDR3 covers 16 residues. CDR1 is LGHNT, CDR2 FRNRAP, per germline. CDR3 amino acids: CASGSRTGLSTDTQYF. The CDR3 DNA is TGTGCTAGTGGTTCGCGGACAGGGCTTAGCACAGATACGCAGTATTTT.

J is TRBJ1-5 and V is TRBV28; 9 bases align to TRBD1. CDR3 size: 17 residues. Trimming removed 5 bases from V and 3 bases from J; junction bases left unmatched: 11. CDR1 MDHEN and CDR2 SYDVKM come from the germline V gene. The CDR3 nucleotides read TGTGCCAGCAGTCACACCGGGACAGGGAGTCTCAATCAGCCCCAGCATTTT. Its translation: CASSHTGTGSLNQPQHF.

The V gene is TRBV7-2, the J gene TRBJ2-1; tentative D call: TRBD2 (6 bases). This CDR3 comprises 13 residues. Trimming shortened V by 3 bases and J by 9 bases, and 12 bases separated the two germline ends. In germline, CDR1 is SGHTA, CDR2 FQGNSA. The CDR3 spells CASSFRGMGEQFF. CDR3 DNA: TGTGCCAGCAGCTTCCGCGGGATGGGTGAGCAGTTCTTC.

V usage is TRBV4-1 and J usage is TRBJ2-1; 8 bases align to TRBD2. The length of the CDR3 is 15 residues. Germline V gives CDR1 MGHRA, CDR2 YSYEKL. The J segment lost 5 bases and the V segment lost 4 bases, leaving 7 bases of the junction unmatched. CDR3 sequence reads: CASSREREIHNEQFF. CDR3 coding DNA: TGCGCCAGCAGCCGGGAGCGGGAGATTCACAATGAGCAGTTCTTC.

The rearrangement links TRBV4-3 to TRBJ1-1, with D hard to call. Between the trimmed V and J ends, which lost 4 bases and 1 base, there was a span of 19 bases. This CDR3 is 17 amino acids long. Germline loops: CDR1 LGHNA, CDR2 YSLEER. The CDR3, as DNA: TGCGCCAGCAGCCGGTTAGCCCGCGGGAGTCCGAACACTGAAGCTTTCTTT. This codes for CASSRLARGSPNTEAFF.

The chain uses TRBV27 and TRBJ2-3; 10 bases match TRBD2. Trimming took 5 bases from V and 5 from J; bases not matched to a gene: 16. The CDR3 has 18 residues. CDR1 MNHEY and CDR2 SMNVEV come from the germline V gene (reference sequence). The CDR3 is CASSVIASGSWGKDTQYF. The DNA of the CDR3 is TGTGCCAGCAGTGTAATTGCTAGCGGGAGCTGGGGGAAAGATACGCAGTATTTT.

The J gene is TRBJ2-1, the V gene TRBV10-3, with 10 bases identical to TRBD1. CDR1 is ENHRY and CDR2 is SYGVKD in the germline V gene. This CDR3 contains 13 residues. The V gene end was trimmed by 6 bases and the J gene end by 6 bases; junction bases not matched to a gene: 2. CDR3 amino acids: CAIRGQGVNEQFF. The CDR3 DNA follows: TGTGCCATCAGAGGACAGGGGGTCAATGAGCAGTTCTTC.

V usage is TRBV7-6 and J usage is TRBJ2-5; TRBD2 aligns across 10 bases. The CDR3 extends over 15 amino acids. The germline CDR1 and CDR2 sequences are SGHVS and FNYEAQ. Trimming removed 1 base from V and 3 bases from J; junction bases left unmatched: 2. CDR3 bases: TGTGCCAGCAGCTTAGGGCTAGCGGGGGAAGAGACCCAGTACTTC. Encoded protein: CASSLGLAGEETQYF.

The genes are TRBV27 and TRBJ2-3, with TRBD2 matching over 7 bases. J was trimmed by 0 bases and V by 2 bases; bases with no gene match: 2. The CDR3 is made up of 15 amino acids. Germline values: CDR1 MNHEY, CDR2 SMNVEV (reference sequence). CDR3 bases: TGTGCCAGCAGTTTAACGGGGGGTAGCACAGATACGCAGTATTTT. Protein product: CASSLTGGSTDTQYF.

The V and J genes are TRBV18 and TRBJ2-7, with TRBD1 identical over 9 bases. V lost 3 bases and J lost 1; bases outside the gene matches: 10. The CDR3 covers 17 residues. CDR1 and CDR2 (germline): KGHSH, LQKENI. The CDR3 spells CASSPLAGTGQSYEQYF. The CDR3 DNA sequence: TGTGCCAGCTCACCGCTCGCTGGGACAGGGCAATCCTACGAGCAGTACTTC.

The rearrangement joins TRBV19 to TRBJ1-5; possibly TRBD1 for D (6 bases). The V gene's germline CDR1 is LNHDA and CDR2 SQIVND (reference sequence). V lost 4 bases and J lost 7, with 14 bases in between. The CDR3 length is 14 residues. The DNA for the CDR3 is TGTGCCAGTAGTACGTCACAGGGCTGGCAGCCCCAGCATTTT. It yields the protein CASSTSQGWQPQHF.

The rearrangement uses TRBV7-6 and TRBJ2-1; TRBD1 might be the D (6 bases). Trimming left V 5 bases short and J 5 bases short, with 16 bases between. The CDR3 has 15 residues. Germline lookup yields CDR1 SGHVS and CDR2 FNYEAQ. CDR3 in amino acids: CASSPDSLPDNEQFF. For the CDR3, the DNA is TGTGCCAGCAGCCCGGACAGCCTACCTGACAATGAGCAGTTCTTC.

The rearrangement links TRBV5-4 to TRBJ2-3, with 9 bases identical to TRBD1. The CDR3 sequence is 14 residues long. In germline, CDR1 is SGHNT, CDR2 YYREEE (reference sequence). V dropped 0 bases and J dropped 7; count of bases not matched to a gene: 3. In DNA, the CDR3 is TGTGCCAGCAGCTTGGAGGACAGGGGAAATACGCAGTATTTT. Its translation: CASSLEDRGNTQYF. The full variable domain, its missing parts supplied by reference TRBV5-4 and TRBJ2-3, is ETGVTQSPTHLIKTRGQQVTLRCSSQSGHNTVSWYQQALGQGPQFIFQYYREEENGRGNFPPRFSGLQFPNYSSELNVNALELDDSALYLCASSLEDRGNTQYFGPGTRLTVL.

The chain couples TRBV10-2 to TRBJ2-1; 9 bases agree with TRBD1. V gave up 8 bases and J gave up 7 bases; unmatched junction bases: 9. This CDR3 region has 14 residues. CDR1 WSHSY and CDR2 SAAADI come from the germline V gene. CDR3 nucleotides: TGCGCCAGCCTAGGGGGGACAGGGTGGAATGAGCAGTTCTTC. Translating it yields CASLGGTGWNEQFF.

The CDR3 nucleotides are TGTGCCTTAACCGGGACAGCGAACACTGAAGCTTTCTTT. Its protein product is CALTGTANTEAFF. The rearrangement uses TRBV30 and TRBJ1-1, with 7 bases aligning to TRBD1. The CDR3 is made up of 13 amino acids. The junction had 6 bases not matched to a gene; V was cut back by 7 bases and J by 1 base. Germline loops: CDR1 GTSNPN, CDR2 SVGIG (reference sequence). The complete variable domain, with remaining parts taken from reference TRBV30 and TRBJ1-1, reads SQTIHQWPATLVQPVGSPLSLECTVEGTSNPNLYWYRQAAGRGLQLLFYSVGIGQISSEVPQNLSASRPQDRQFILSSKKLLLSDSGFYLCALTGTANTEAFFGQGTRLTVV.

The chain recombines TRBV4-1 with TRBJ2-5; 7 bases fit TRBD2. The germline CDR1 and CDR2 sequences are MGHRA and YSYEKL. The CDR3 sequence is 14 residues long. With 1 base clipped from V and 5 bases from J, the junction kept 4 bases outside the gene matches. CDR3 residues: CASSQVPGGETQYF. CDR3 sequence (DNA): TGCGCCAGCAGCCAAGTCCCCGGGGGGGAGACCCAGTACTTC.

The chain carries TRBV7-9 and TRBJ2-1, with D perhaps matching TRBD1 (6 bases). Germline V gene sequence: CDR1 SEHNR, CDR2 FQNEAQ (reference sequence). The CDR3 has 13 residues. V was cut by 8 bases and J by 8 bases, with 16 bases left in between. CDR3 sequence reads: CASGSRGMHEQFF. DNA of the CDR3: TGTGCCAGCGGATCTAGGGGGATGCATGAGCAGTTCTTC.

This chain links TRBV25-1 with TRBJ2-5; 13 positions match TRBD2. Germline V gene lookup returns CDR1 MGHDK and CDR2 SYGVNS. This CDR3 spans 16 amino acids. V shed 6 bases, J shed 4 bases, and the junction held 8 bases outside the gene matches. CDR3 DNA: TGTGCCAGCAGCGAGCGACTAGCGGGGGGCCCAGAGACCCAGTACTTC. It is translated as CASSERLAGGPETQYF.

This sequence joins TRBV7-9 and TRBJ1-2, with D unclear. The ends were cut back, 1 base at V and 5 bases at J, with 11 bases in the middle. The CDR3 runs 14 residues. Germline loops: CDR1 SEHNR, CDR2 FQNEAQ (reference sequence). CDR3: CASSLGETRYGYTF. As DNA, the CDR3 is TGTGCCAGCAGCTTAGGGGAGACACGGTATGGCTACACCTTC.

The chain uses TRBV18 and TRBJ2-3; 13 bases line up with TRBD2. Germline V gene data show CDR1 as KGHSH and CDR2 as LQKENI. The V and J ends lost 2 bases and 2 bases, in that order; junction bases with no gene match: 1. The CDR3 contains 16 residues. The CDR3 sequence is CASSPGTSGITDTQYF. CDR3 DNA sequence: TGTGCCAGCTCACCAGGGACTAGCGGGATCACAGATACGCAGTATTTT.

The chain is built from TRBV10-3 and TRBJ1-2; TRBD1 agrees at 10 bases. Germline V gene lookup returns CDR1 ENHRY and CDR2 SYGVKD. The CDR3 runs to 15 residues. Trimming cost V 6 bases and J 7 bases; bases outside gene matches: 11. CDR3 sequence reads: CAISDSGTGVGGYTF. The CDR3 DNA follows: TGTGCCATCAGCGACTCCGGGACAGGGGTAGGTGGCTACACCTTC.

The V gene is TRBV7-2, the J gene TRBJ1-4; weak D call: TRBD1 (5 bases). Germline CDR1 SGHTA, CDR2 FQGNSA. Between the trimmed V and J ends, which lost 2 bases and 4 bases, there was a span of 8 bases. The CDR3 sequence is 14 residues long. CDR3 in amino acids: CASSLQGLNEKLFF. In nucleotides, the CDR3 is TGTGCCAGCAGCTTACAGGGTCTTAATGAAAAACTGTTTTTT.

V is TRBV11-3 and J is TRBJ2-7, with D possibly TRBD1 on 5 matching bases. The germline gives CDR1 SGHNT, CDR2 YENEEA. V lost 4 bases and J lost 6, with 10 bases in between. The CDR3 loop spans 12 amino acids. Written as DNA, the CDR3 is TGTGCCAGCAGCTCTCAGGGTCTCGAGCAGTACGTC. Translating it yields CASSSQGLEQYV.

The gene calls are TRBV19 and TRBJ2-3; a possible D gene is TRBD2 (6 bases). This CDR3 has 15 amino acids. CDR1 and CDR2 from the germline V gene are LNHDA and SQIVND (reference sequence). Trimming stripped 7 bases from V and 0 bases from J, with 14 bases between. The DNA of the CDR3 is TGTGCCAGTACATTGGGGGGTTCCAGCACAGATACGCAGTATTTT. Its protein product is CASTLGGSSTDTQYF.

V gene TRBV10-3 combines with J gene TRBJ1-1; 9 bases line up with TRBD1. This CDR3 has 14 residues. Germline-derived CDR1 and CDR2 are ENHRY and SYGVKD. V trimming: 7 bases; J trimming: 5 bases; junction bases outside the gene matches: 8. The chain's CDR3 is CAITGGQGRTEAFF. In DNA form, the CDR3 reads TGTGCCATCACCGGGGGACAGGGAAGGACTGAAGCTTTCTTT.

The chain uses TRBV29-1 and TRBJ2-6; the D is unclear. Germline V CDR1 and CDR2: SQVTM, ANQGSEA. V gave up 7 bases and J gave up 0 bases, with 13 bases separating them. This CDR3 has 15 amino acids. The chain's CDR3 is CSAGEVHSGANVLTF. As DNA, the CDR3 is TGCAGCGCCGGAGAGGTTCACTCTGGGGCCAACGTCCTGACTTTC.

V usage is TRBV7-2 and J usage is TRBJ1-1; weak D call: TRBD1 (5 bases). CDR3 length equals 15 residues. Between the trimmed V and J ends, which lost 0 bases and 5 bases, there was a span of 13 bases. CDR1 SGHTA and CDR2 FQGNSA come from the germline V gene. The CDR3 region is CASSLARPGWTEAFF. CDR3 sequence (DNA): TGTGCCAGCAGCTTAGCGCGCCCAGGGTGGACTGAAGCTTTCTTT.

V usage is TRBV5-1 and J usage is TRBJ2-1, with TRBD1 as a possible D gene (6 bases). CDR1 and CDR2 from the germline V gene are SGHRS and YFSETQ. The CDR3 runs to 16 residues. Trimming took 4 bases from V and 0 from J, leaving 14 bases between them. In DNA, the CDR3 is TGCGCCAGCAGCGCACCGGGACACCGCTCCTACAATGAGCAGTTCTTC. Translation gives CASSAPGHRSYNEQFF.